This TCR beta chain is drawn from a study of PD-L1 blockade in urothelial cancer. Overall study context: About 90% of the roughly 30 patients were men whose urothelial cancer was bladder-origin.

Stated time point: pretreatment peripheral blood. Each patient contributed between 1 and 8 total time points of blood mononuclear cells, pretreatment and during treatment. PCRs each included synthetic TCR analog templates spiked in. The method was immunoSEQ multiplex PCR; TCRdb's version includes in-frame clones alone and lacks a portion of them. The sample lists roughly 67,000 clones; approximately 84% were seen once. Study findings and constraints: Enhanced expansion of tumor-associated blood clones at 3 weeks characterized durable-benefit patients.

From germline, CDR1 is SGHRS and CDR2 YFSETQ. The CDR3 loop spans 14 amino acids. After removal of 5 bases from V and 3 bases from J, the junction contained 7 bases not matched to a gene. Note on this clone: As yet, its antigen is unknown.

The clonotype comes from a man in his 60s with urothelial cancer. The chain links TRBV5-1 to TRBJ2-5, with 7 bases matching TRBD1. Sample: PBMCs, taken around atezolizumab (anti-PD-L1) treatment. This CDR3 reads CASSWDSRKETQYF. Here the CDR3 DNA reads TGCGCCAGCAGTTGGGACAGCCGGAAAGAGACCCAGTACTTC.